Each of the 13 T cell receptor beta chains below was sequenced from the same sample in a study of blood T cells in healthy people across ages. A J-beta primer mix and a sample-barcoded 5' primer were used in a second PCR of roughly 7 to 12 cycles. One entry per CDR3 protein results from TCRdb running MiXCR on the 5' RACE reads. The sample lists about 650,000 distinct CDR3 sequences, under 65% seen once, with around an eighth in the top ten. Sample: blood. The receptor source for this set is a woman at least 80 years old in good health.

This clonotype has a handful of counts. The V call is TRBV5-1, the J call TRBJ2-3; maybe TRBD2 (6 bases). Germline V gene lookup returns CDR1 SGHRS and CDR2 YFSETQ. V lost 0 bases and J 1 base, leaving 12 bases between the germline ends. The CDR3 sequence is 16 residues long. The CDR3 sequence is CASSLDGRGGTDTQYF. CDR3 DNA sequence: TGCGCCAGCAGCTTGGACGGGCGGGGTGGCACAGATACGCAGTATTTT.

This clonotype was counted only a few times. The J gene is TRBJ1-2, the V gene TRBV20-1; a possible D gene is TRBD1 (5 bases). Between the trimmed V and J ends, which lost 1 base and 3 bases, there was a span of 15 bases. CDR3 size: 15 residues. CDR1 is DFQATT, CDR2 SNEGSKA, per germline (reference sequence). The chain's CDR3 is CSARVGEGEDYGYTF. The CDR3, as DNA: TGCAGTGCTAGAGTGGGGGAGGGAGAGGACTATGGCTACACCTTC.

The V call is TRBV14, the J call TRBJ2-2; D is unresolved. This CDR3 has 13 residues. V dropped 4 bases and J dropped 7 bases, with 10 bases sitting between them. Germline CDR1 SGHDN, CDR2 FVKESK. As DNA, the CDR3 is TGTGCCAGCAGCCCCTGGCCGGTCGGGGAGCTGTTTTTT. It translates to CASSPWPVGELFF.

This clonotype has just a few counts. The CDR3 reads CASSLEGGYPEKLFF. The CDR3 nucleotides read TGTGCCAGCAGCTTAGAAGGAGGGTACCCTGAAAAACTGTTTTTT. J is TRBJ1-4 and V is TRBV7-2; D remains ambiguous. Germline-derived CDR1 and CDR2 are SGHTA and FQGNSA. This CDR3 is built from 15 residues. With 1 base removed from V and 7 bases from J, the gap between germline ends came to 13 bases. Filled out from reference TRBV7-2 and TRBJ1-4, the complete variable domain reads GAGVSQSPSNKVTEKGKDVELRCDPISGHTALYWYRQSLGQGLEFLIYFQGNSAPDKSGLPSDRFSAERTGGSVSTLTIQRTQQEDSAVYLCASSLEGGYPEKLFFGSGTQLSVL.

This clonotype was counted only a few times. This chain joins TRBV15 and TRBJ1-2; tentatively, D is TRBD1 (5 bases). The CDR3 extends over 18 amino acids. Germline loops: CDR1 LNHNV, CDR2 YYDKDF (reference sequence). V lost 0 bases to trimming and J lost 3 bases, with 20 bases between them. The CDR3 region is CATSRDQPGTGNHYGYTF. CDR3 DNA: TGTGCCACCAGCAGAGACCAACCCGGGACTGGAAACCACTATGGCTACACCTTC. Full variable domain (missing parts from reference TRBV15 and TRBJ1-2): DAMVIQNPRYQVTQFGKPVTLSCSQTLNHNVMYWYQQKSSQAPKLLFHYYDKDFNNEADTPDNFQSRRPNTSFCFLDIRSPGLGDTAMYLCATSRDQPGTGNHYGYTFGSGTRLTVV.

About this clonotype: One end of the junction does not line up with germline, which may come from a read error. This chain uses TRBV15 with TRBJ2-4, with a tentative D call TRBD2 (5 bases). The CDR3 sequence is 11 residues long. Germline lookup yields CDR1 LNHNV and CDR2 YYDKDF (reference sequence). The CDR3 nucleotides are TGTGCCACCAGCACCGGGAACATTCGGTACTTC. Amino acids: CATSTGNIRYF.

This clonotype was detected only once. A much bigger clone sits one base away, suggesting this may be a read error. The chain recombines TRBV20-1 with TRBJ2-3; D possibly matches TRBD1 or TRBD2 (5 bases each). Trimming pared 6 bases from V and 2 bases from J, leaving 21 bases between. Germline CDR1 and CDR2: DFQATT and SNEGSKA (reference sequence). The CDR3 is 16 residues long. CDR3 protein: CSARVARGLLTDTQYF. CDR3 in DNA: TGCAGTGCCAGGGTCGCGAGAGGGCTCCTCACAGATACGCAGTATTTT.

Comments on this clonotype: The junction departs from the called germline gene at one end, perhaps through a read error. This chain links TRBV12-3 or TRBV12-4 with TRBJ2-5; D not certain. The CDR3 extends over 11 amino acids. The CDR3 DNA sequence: TGTACCAGCAGCCTGGTAGGGACCCAGTACTTC. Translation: CTSSLVGTQYF.

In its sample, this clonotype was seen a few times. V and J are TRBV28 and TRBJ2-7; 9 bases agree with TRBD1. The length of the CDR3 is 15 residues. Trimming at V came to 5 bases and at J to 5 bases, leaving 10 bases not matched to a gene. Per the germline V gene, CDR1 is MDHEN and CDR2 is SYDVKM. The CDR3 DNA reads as TGTGCCAGCAGTCCTAACAGGGGGCTTAGAAACGAGCAGTACTTC. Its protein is CASSPNRGLRNEQYF. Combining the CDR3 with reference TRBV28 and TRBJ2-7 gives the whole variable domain DVKVTQSSRYLVKRTGEKVFLECVQDMDHENMFWYRQDPGLGLRLIYFSYDVKMKEKGDIPEGYSVSREKKERFSLILESASTNQTSMYLCASSPNRGLRNEQYFGPGTRLTVT.

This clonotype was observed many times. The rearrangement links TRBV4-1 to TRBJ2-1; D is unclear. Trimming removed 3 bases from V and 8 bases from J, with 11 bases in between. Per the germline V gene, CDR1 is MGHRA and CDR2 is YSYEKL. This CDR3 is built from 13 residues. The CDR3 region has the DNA TGCGCCAGCAGCCAGGGCGTCTCGCATGAGCAGTTCTTC. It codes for CASSQGVSHEQFF.

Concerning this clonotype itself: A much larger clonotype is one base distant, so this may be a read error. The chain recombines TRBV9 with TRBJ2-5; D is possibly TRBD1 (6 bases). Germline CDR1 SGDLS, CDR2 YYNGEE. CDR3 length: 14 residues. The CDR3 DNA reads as TGTGCCAGCTGCGTAGGGGGACATGAGGAGACCCAGTACTTC. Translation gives CASCVGGHEETQYF.

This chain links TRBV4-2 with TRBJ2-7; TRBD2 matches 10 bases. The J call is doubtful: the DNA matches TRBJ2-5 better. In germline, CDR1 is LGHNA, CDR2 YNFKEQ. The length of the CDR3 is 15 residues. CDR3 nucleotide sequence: TGTGCCAGCAGCAAGCGGGGGGGCGGAGAAGAGACCCAGTACTTC. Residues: CASSKRGGGEETQYF.

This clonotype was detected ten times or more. CDR3 amino acids: CASSLGVSHYEQYF. Written as DNA, the CDR3 is TGTGCCAGCAGCTTAGGAGTATCGCACTACGAGCAGTACTTC. The V call is TRBV7-2, the J call TRBJ2-7; D remains unclear. Trimming removed 1 base at V and 3 bases at J, with 10 bases between. The germline V gene encodes CDR1 SGHTA and CDR2 FQGNSA. The CDR3 length is 14 residues.